This entry concerns a single T cell receptor beta chain. Original processing notes: Nucleated cell counts were estimated from reference gene primer amplification. Measured with immunoSEQ multiplex PCR; TCRdb has only the in-frame clones, and not every one. D and trimming come from the DNA, and the V and J calls and clone size come from that table. The profile shows about 67,000 clones, 85% to 90% of them singletons. Germline V gene lookup returns CDR1 SNHLY and CDR2 FYNNEI. The length of the CDR3 is 14 residues. V shed 10 bases and J shed 1 base, with 16 bases lying between them. This record belongs to a study of blood T cell repertoires in COVID-19. Across the study: The United States, Italy and Spain provided the acute and convalescent COVID-19 samples. Sources were T cells, B-cell-depleted T cells, or PBMCs; the material itself was cDNA or gDNA.

The clonotype originates from a man in his forties or fifties with active COVID-19. The chain couples TRBV2 to TRBJ2-5; no reliable D call. The sequenced sample consisted of peripheral blood. CDR3 nucleotides: TGTGCCACACCGGCGCTAGTCTCCCAAGAGACCCAGTACTTC. This codes for CATPALVSQETQYF.